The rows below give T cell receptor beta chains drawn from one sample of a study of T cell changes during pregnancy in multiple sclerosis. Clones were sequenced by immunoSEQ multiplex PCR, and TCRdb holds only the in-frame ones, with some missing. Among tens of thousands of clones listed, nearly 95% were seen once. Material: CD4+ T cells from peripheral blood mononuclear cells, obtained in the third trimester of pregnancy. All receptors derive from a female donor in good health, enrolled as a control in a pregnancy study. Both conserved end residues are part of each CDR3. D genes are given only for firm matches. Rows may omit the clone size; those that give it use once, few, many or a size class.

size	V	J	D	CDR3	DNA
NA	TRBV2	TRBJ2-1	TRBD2	CASRQLAGDNEQFF	TGTGCCAGCCGGCAGCTAGCGGGGGACAATGAGCAGTTCTTC
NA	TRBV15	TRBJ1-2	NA	CATSREGHANYGYTF	TGTGCCACCAGCAGAGAAGGACACGCTAACTATGGCTACACCTTC
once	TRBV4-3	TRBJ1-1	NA	CASSQAFQGSEAFF	TGCGCCAGCAGCCAAGCCTTTCAGGGGTCTGAAGCTTTCTTT
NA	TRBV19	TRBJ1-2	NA	CASSPSRRQRLNYGYTF	TGTGCCAGTAGCCCCTCCCGGAGGCAGAGACTTAACTATGGCTACACCTTC
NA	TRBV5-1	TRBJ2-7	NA	CASSLGGAFSYEQYF	TGCGCCAGCAGCTTGGGCGGGGCGTTCTCCTACGAGCAGTACTTC
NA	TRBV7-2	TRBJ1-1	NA	CASSSQTYTEAFF	TGTGCCAGCAGCTCGCAAACTTACACTGAAGCTTTCTTT
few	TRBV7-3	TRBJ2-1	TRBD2	CASSLSGVSYNEQFF	TGTGCCAGCAGCCTTAGCGGGGTCTCCTACAATGAGCAGTTCTTC
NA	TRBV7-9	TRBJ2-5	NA	CASSPGTKYQETQYF	TGTGCCAGCAGCCCCGGGACAAAGTACCAAGAGACCCAGTACTTC
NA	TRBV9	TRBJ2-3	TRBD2	CASSVLLAELTDTQYF	TGTGCCAGCAGCGTCCTCCTAGCGGAACTCACAGATACGCAGTATTTT
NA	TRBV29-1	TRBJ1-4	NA	CSVAVVQANEKLFF	TGCAGCGTCGCCGTAGTGCAAGCTAATGAAAAACTGTTTTTT
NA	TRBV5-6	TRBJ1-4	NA	CASRRWLAATNEKLFF	TGTGCCAGCAGGCGGTGGCTGGCTGCAACTAATGAAAAACTGTTTTTT
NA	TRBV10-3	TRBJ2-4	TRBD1	CAVQGGLDNIQYF	TGTGCCGTCCAAGGGGGCTTGGACAACATTCAGTACTTC
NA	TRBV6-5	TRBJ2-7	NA	CASSPRQARYEQYF	TGTGCCAGCAGTCCCCGACAGGCCCGCTACGAGCAGTACTTC
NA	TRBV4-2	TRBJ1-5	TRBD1	CASSQDGTGSNQPQHF	TGTGCCAGCAGCCAAGATGGGACAGGAAGCAATCAGCCCCAGCATTTT
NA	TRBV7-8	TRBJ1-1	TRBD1	CASTVTGGPNTEAFF	TGTGCCAGCACCGTGACAGGGGGGCCGAACACTGAAGCTTTCTTT
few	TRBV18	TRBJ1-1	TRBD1	CASSGDRGGAFF	TGTGCCAGCTCAGGGGACAGGGGCGGCGCTTTCTTT
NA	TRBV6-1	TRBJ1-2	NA	CASSEVRVSNGYTF	TGTGCCAGCAGTGAAGTCAGGGTGTCAAATGGCTACACCTTC
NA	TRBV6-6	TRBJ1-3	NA	CASSRTAGNTIYF	TGTGCCAGCAGTCGGACAGCTGGAAACACCATATATTTT
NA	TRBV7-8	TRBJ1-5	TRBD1	CASSQVDRGQPQHF	TGTGCCAGCAGCCAAGTCGACAGGGGGCAGCCCCAGCATTTT
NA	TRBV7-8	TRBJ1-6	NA	CASSLARNSPLHF	TGTGCCAGCAGCTTAGCGCGTAATTCACCCCTCCACTTT
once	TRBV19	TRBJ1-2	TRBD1	CASGASDRESYGYTF	TGTGCCAGTGGGGCCTCGGACAGGGAGTCCTATGGCTACACCTTC
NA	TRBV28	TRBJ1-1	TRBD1	CAGTGQGRTEAFF	TGTGCCGGGACGGGACAGGGCCGAACTGAAGCTTTCTTT
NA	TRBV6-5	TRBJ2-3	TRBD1	CASRRQGKGPDTQYF	TGTGCCAGCAGGCGACAGGGGAAGGGGCCAGATACGCAGTATTTT
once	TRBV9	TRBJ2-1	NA	CASTAGRSSYNEQFF	TGTGCCAGCACGGCAGGGAGGTCCTCCTACAATGAGCAGTTCTTC